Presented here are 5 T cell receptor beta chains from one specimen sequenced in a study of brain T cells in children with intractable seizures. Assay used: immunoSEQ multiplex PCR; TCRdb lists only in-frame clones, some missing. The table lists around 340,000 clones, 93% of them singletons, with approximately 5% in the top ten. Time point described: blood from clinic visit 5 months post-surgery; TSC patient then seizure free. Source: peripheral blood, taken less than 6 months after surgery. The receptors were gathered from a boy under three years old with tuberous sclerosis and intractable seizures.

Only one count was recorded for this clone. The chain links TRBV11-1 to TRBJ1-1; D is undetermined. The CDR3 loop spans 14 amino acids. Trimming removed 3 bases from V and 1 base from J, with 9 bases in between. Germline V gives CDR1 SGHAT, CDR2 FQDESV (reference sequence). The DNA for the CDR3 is TGTGCCAGCAGCTTGGATTCAGCGAACACTGAAGCTTTCTTT. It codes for CASSLDSANTEAFF.

CDR3 loop: CASSRIPGLPAFF. As DNA, the CDR3 is TGTGCCAGCAGCCGTATCCCAGGGCTTCCAGCTTTCTTT. V usage is TRBV9 and J usage is TRBJ1-1; TRBD1 might be the D (5 bases). The germline gives CDR1 SGDLS, CDR2 YYNGEE. The CDR3 is 13 residues long. V was cut by 4 bases and J by 10 bases, with 17 bases left in between. Full variable domain (missing parts from reference TRBV9 and TRBJ1-1): DSGVTQTPKHLITATGQRVTLRCSPRSGDLSVYWYQQSLDQGLQFLIQYYNGEERAKGNILERFSAQQFPDLHSELNLSSLELGDSALYFCASSRIPGLPAFFGQGTRLTVV.

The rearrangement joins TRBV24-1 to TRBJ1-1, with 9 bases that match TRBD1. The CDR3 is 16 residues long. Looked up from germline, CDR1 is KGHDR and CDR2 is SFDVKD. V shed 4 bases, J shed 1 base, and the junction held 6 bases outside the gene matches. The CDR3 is CATSDPRTGENTEAFF. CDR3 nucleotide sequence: TGTGCCACCAGTGACCCTAGGACAGGGGAGAACACTGAAGCTTTCTTT.

The CDR3 loop is CARTPPGPINEKLFF. DNA for the CDR3: TGCGCCAGGACTCCCCCAGGGCCGATTAATGAAAAACTGTTTTTT. The V gene is TRBV5-1, the J gene TRBJ1-4, with D perhaps matching TRBD1 (5 bases). The CDR3 extends over 15 amino acids. Trimming took off 8 bases at V and 4 bases at J, with 18 bases between the two ends. The germline gives CDR1 SGHRS, CDR2 YFSETQ.

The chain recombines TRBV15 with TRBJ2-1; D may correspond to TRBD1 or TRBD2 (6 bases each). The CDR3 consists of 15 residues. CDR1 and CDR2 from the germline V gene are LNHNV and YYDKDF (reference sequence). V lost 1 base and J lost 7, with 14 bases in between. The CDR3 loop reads CATSRGLGGYNEQFF. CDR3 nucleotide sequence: TGTGCCACCAGCAGAGGTCTAGGGGGGTATAATGAGCAGTTCTTC.